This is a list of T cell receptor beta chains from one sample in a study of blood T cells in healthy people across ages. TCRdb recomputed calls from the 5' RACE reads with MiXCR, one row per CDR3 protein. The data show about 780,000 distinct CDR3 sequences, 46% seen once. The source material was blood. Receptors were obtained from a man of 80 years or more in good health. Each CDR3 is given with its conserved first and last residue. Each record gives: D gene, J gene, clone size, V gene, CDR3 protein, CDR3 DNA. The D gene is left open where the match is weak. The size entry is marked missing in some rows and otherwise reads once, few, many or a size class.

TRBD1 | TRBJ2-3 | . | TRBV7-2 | CASNPGQDFHSQYF | TGTGCCAGCAACCCGGGACAGGATTTTCACTCGCAGTATTTT
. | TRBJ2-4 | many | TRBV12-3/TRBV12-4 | CASSPTRGHIQYF | TGTGCCAGCAGCCCCACTAGAGGGCACATTCAGTACTTC
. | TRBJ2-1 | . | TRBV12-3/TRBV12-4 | CASMRNNEQFF | TGTGCCAGCATGAGGAACAATGAGCAGTTCTTC
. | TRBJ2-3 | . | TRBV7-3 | CASSPGGDTDTDTQYF | TGTGCCAGCAGCCCTGGGGGTGATACCGACACAGATACGCAGTATTTT
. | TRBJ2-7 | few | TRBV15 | CATSGKLTQGVGEQYF | TGTGCCACCAGCGGAAAACTAACTCAGGGAGTAGGCGAGCAGTACTTC
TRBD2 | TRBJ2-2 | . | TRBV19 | CASSMLAGAYSVLFF | TGTGCCAGTAGTATGTTAGCGGGAGCCTATAGTGTGCTGTTTTTT
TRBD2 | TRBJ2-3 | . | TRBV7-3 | CASSPRGVSTDTQYF | TGTGCCAGCAGCCCCCGGGGGGTGAGCACAGATACGCAGTATTTT
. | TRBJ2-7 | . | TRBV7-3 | CASSLYRAQGYEQYF | TGTGCCAGCAGCCTCTACCGGGCCCAGGGTTACGAGCAGTACTTC
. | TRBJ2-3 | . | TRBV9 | CASSVDAGTLASTDTQYF | TGTGCCAGCAGCGTAGATGCCGGGACACTTGCTAGCACAGATACGCAGTATTTT
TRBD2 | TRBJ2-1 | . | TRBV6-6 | CASRDVSGRGNEQFF | TGTGCCAGCAGGGACGTTAGCGGGAGAGGGAATGAGCAGTTCTTC
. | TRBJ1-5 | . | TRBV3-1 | CASSQDGSDSQPQHF | TGTGCCAGCAGCCAAGATGGGTCAGACAGTCAGCCCCAGCATTTT
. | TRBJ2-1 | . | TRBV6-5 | CASSLRPRVFDEQFF | TGTGCCAGCAGTTTGCGCCCTCGGGTTTTCGATGAGCAGTTCTTC
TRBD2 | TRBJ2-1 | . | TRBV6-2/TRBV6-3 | CASSYTSGGDEQFF | TGTGCCAGCAGTTATACTAGCGGCGGGGATGAGCAGTTCTTC
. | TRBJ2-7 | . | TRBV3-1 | CASSHEIGRYEQYF | TGTGCCAGCAGCCATGAAATAGGTCGTTACGAGCAGTACTTC
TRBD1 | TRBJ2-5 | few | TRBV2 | CASTRTGGLISETQYF | TGTGCCAGCACTCGGACAGGGGGTCTGATCTCGGAGACCCAGTACTTC
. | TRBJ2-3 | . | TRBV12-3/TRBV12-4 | CASSPRTVSSTDTQYF | TGTGCCAGCAGTCCACGGACGGTTTCTAGCACAGATACGCAGTATTTT
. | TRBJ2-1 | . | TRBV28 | CASSSPNRNFRNNEQFF | TGTGCCAGCAGTTCCCCGAATAGGAATTTCCGAAACAATGAGCAGTTCTTC
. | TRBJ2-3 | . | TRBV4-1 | CASSQDHEVDTQYF | TGCGCCAGCAGCCAAGATCACGAGGTTGATACGCAGTATTTT
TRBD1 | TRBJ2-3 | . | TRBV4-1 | CASSQNRDRGIPDTQYF | TGCGCCAGCAGCCAGAACCGGGACAGGGGGATTCCAGATACGCAGTATTTT
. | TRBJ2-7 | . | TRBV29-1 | CSVLWTGSNEQYF | TGCAGCGTTCTGTGGACTGGGAGCAACGAGCAGTACTTC
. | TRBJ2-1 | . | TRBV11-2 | CASSLNALSYNEQFF | TGTGCCAGCAGCTTAAACGCGCTTTCCTACAATGAGCAGTTCTTC
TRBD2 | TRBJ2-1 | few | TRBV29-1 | CSNSGSGDEQFF | TGCAGCAACAGCGGGAGCGGCGATGAGCAGTTCTTC
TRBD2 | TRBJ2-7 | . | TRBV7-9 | CASSSEREGRVDEQYF | TGTGCCAGCAGCTCCGAGCGGGAGGGCCGAGTAGACGAGCAGTACTTC
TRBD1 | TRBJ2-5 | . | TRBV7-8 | CASSLPDRAFQETQYF | TGTGCCAGCTCGCTGCCGGACAGGGCCTTCCAAGAGACCCAGTACTTC
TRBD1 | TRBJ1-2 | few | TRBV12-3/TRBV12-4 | CASSQGTGYYGYTF | TGTGCCAGCAGTCAGGGGACAGGATACTATGGCTACACCTTC
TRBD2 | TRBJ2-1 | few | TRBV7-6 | CASSLATGTTDEQFF | TGTGCCAGCAGCTTGGCAACCGGGACTACGGATGAGCAGTTCTTC
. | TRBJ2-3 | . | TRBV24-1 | CATSDSGPTEDTQYF | TGTGCCACCAGTGATTCGGGACCCACCGAAGATACGCAGTATTTT
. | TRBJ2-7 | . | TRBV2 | CASSDGYSYEQYF | TGTGCCAGCAGTGATGGCTACTCCTACGAGCAGTACTTC
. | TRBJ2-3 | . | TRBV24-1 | CATSDPGYSTDTQYF | TGTGCCACCAGTGACCCGGGATACTCCACAGATACGCAGTATTTT
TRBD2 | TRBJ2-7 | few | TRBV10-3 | CAISEGGEGSEQYF | TGTGCCATCAGTGAAGGCGGGGAGGGTTCGGAGCAGTACTTC
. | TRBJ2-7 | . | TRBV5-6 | CASSLDSSYNEQYF | TGTGCCAGCAGCTTGGATAGTTCCTACAATGAGCAGTACTTC
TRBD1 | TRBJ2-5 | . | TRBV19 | CASSIPGQGAGETQYF | TGTGCCAGTAGTATACCGGGACAGGGGGCAGGAGAGACCCAGTACTTC
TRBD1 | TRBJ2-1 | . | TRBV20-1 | CSADTGGDEQFF | TGCAGTGCCGACACAGGGGGCGATGAGCAGTTCTTC
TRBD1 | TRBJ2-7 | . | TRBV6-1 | CASSGQGTSSYEQYF | TGTGCCAGCAGCGGACAGGGTACCAGCTCCTACGAGCAGTACTTC
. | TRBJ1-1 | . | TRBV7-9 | CAERGGTEAFF | TGTGCCGAACGGGGGGGCACTGAAGCTTTCTTT
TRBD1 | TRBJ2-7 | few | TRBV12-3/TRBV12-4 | CASSLRTGVHEQYF | TGTGCCAGCAGTCTCCGGACAGGGGTCCACGAGCAGTACTTC
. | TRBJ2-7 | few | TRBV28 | CASGSVATSYEQYF | TGTGCCAGCGGATCGGTGGCGACCTCCTACGAGCAGTACTTC
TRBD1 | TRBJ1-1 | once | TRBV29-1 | CSVARDSYTEAFF | TGCAGCGTTGCCCGGGACAGCTACACTGAAGCTTTCTTT
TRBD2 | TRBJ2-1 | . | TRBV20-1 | CSANPGTSGRRDEQFF | TGCAGTGCTAACCCCGGTACTAGCGGGAGAAGGGATGAGCAGTTCTTC
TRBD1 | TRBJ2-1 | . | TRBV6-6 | CASSGRDRGPNEQFF | TGTGCCAGCAGCGGCCGGGACAGGGGGCCTAATGAGCAGTTCTTC
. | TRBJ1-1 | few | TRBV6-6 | CASSFGVKDTEAFF | TGTGCCAGCAGTTTCGGAGTAAAGGACACTGAAGCTTTCTTT
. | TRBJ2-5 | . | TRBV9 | CASSVAQGPVTTQYF | TGTGCCAGCAGCGTAGCCCAAGGACCCGTCACGACCCAGTACTTC
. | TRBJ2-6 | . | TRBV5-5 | CASSAQLPGANVLTF | TGTGCCAGCAGCGCCCAGTTGCCTGGGGCCAACGTCCTGACTTTC